This T cell receptor (beta chain) was captured in a study of blood T cell repertoires in COVID-19. As for the study in general: Material from acute and convalescent COVID-19 was sourced from the United States, Italy and Spain. T cells, B-cell-depleted T cells, or PBMCs supplied cDNA or gDNA.

Authors' data handling: Amplification with reference gene primers provided the estimates of nucleated cell counts. Libraries were prepared by immunoSEQ multiplex PCR; TCRdb keeps only in-frame clonotypes and omits some of them. V and J calls and clone size are copied from that table; D and trimming were computed from the DNA. The top ten clones hold 18% of a sample with 150,000 to 200,000 clones, 85% to 90% of them seen once. This CDR3 contains 14 residues. V was shortened by 5 bases and J by 3 bases, with 13 bases between the two germline ends. Germline CDR1 reads SGHRS; CDR2 reads YFSETQ. The Seattle patients joined while their infection was active and were tracked longitudinally afterward.

The source material was peripheral blood. V usage is TRBV5-1 and J usage is TRBJ2-3; maybe TRBD1 (5 bases). The source of this sequence is a person aged 65 to 79 with COVID-19, enrolled during active disease. The DNA of the CDR3 is TGCGCCAGCAGTAGGGTGACAGCGACAGATACGCAGTATTTT. Encoded protein: CASSRVTATDTQYF. Together with reference TRBV5-1 and TRBJ2-3, the CDR3 gives the full variable domain: KAGVTQTPRYLIKTRGQQVTLSCSPISGHRSVSWYQQTPGQGLQFLFEYFSETQRNKGNFPGRFSGRQFSNSRSEMNVSTLELGDSALYLCASSRVTATDTQYFGPGTRLTVL.